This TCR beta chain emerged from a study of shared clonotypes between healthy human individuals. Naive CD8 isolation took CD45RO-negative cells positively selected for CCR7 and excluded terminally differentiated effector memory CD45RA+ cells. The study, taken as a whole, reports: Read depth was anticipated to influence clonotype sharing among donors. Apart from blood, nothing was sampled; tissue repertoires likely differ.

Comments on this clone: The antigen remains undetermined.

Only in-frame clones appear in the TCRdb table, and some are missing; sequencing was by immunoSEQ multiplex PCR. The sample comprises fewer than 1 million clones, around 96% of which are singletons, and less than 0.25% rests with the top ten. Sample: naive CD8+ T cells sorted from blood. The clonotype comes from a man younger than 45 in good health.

CDR3 residues: CASSLFATSGNYEQYF. CDR3 bases: TGTGCCAGCAGTTTGTTCGCGACTAGCGGGAACTACGAGCAGTACTTC. The V call is TRBV28, the J call TRBJ2-7; TRBD2 matches at 11 bases. The CDR3 is made up of 16 amino acids. The germline V gene has CDR1 MDHEN and CDR2 SYDVKM. With 3 bases clipped from V and 3 bases from J, the junction kept 7 bases outside the gene matches.